By its share, the clone carrying this TCR beta chain is medium-sized. Its antigen is undetermined. The data derive from a study of neurological immune-mediated disorders. TCRdb reprocessed the 5' RACE reads via MiXCR and lists one record per CDR3 protein. This sample has approximately 23,000 distinct CDR3 sequences, with 10% found just once. Germline lookup yields CDR1 SGHRS and CDR2 YFSETQ. Germline trimming cut 5 bases from V and 0 bases from J; bases unmatched to any gene: 6. The length of the CDR3 is 16 residues. Broader study findings: Among expanded clones, no CDR3 amino acid sequences were shared across subjects, a pattern suggesting private repertoires in all groups.

This receptor was obtained from an older woman with HTLV-1-associated myelopathy (HAM/TSP). Input material: PBMCs. J is TRBJ2-1 and V is TRBV5-1, with 9 bases matching TRBD2. The DNA of the CDR3 is TGCGCCAGCAGTCATAGCGGGGGCAGCTCCTACAATGAGCAGTTCTTC. It is translated as CASSHSGGSSYNEQFF.